Sequencing of this T cell receptor beta chain was carried out in a study of T cells in localized non-small cell lung cancer. This table comes from immunoSEQ multiplex PCR, and its TCRdb copy is limited to in-frame clones, with some not included. The table includes around 2,000 clones, around 22% detected once. This clone came up a few times. From germline, CDR1 is KGHSH and CDR2 LQKENI. The length of the CDR3 is 14 residues. The V gene end was trimmed by 6 bases and the J gene end by 6 bases; junction bases not matched to a gene: 7. Nonneoplastic adjacent lung devoid of atypia was obtained no less than 2 cm from the tumor margin.

Specimen: normal lung tissue next to the tumor, collected before any cancer treatment. The clonotype was recovered from a male donor older than 55 with stage I lung adenocarcinoma. The chain carries TRBV18 and TRBJ2-7; 11 nucleotides agree with TRBD1. CDR3 sequence: CASSSPGQGGEQYF. As DNA, the CDR3 is TGTGCCAGCTCCTCCCCGGGACAGGGGGGCGAGCAGTACTTC.